This section outlines one TCR beta chain sequence together with its context. Its antigen is currently unknown. V trimming: 5 bases; J trimming: 4 bases; junction bases outside the gene matches: 10. This CDR3 spans 15 amino acids. This sample stems from a study of T cells in Graves' hyperthyroidism and ophthalmopathy. General study results and limits: Also found in blood were most expanded thyroid clonotypes above 0.001.

Amplified regions were TCR beta CDR3 sequences from RNA transcripts. HTBI primers drove first-round RT-PCR of the TCR CDR3. MiXCR, applied by TCRdb to the multiplex PCR reads, yields one record per CDR3 protein. The repertoire holds 400,000 to 550,000 distinct CDR3 sequences, with roughly 24% as singletons. J is TRBJ1-2 and V is TRBV12-3 or TRBV12-4; TRBD1 aligns across 7 bases. Sequencing input: blood. This clonotype originated in a woman aged 25 to 39 with Graves' ophthalmopathy. The CDR3 protein is CASSPDRDIGYGYTF. Here the CDR3 DNA reads TGTGCCAGCAGTCCTGACAGGGATATCGGCTATGGCTACACCTTC.